The rows below give T cell receptor beta chains drawn from one sample of a study of blood T cell repertoires in COVID-19. Profiling relied on immunoSEQ multiplex PCR, and the TCRdb table lists in-frame clones only, not all of them. The sample lists about 240,000 clones; about 79% were seen once. The specimen was peripheral blood. These receptors were obtained from a woman older than 75 with acute or convalescent COVID-19. CDR3s include the opening cysteine and the closing phenylalanine or tryptophan. Fields, in order: CDR3 protein, clone size, V gene, J gene. Expanded clones are given a class, and other clones once, few, many or no size at all.

CDR3: CASSGPTGTEAFF
size: -
V: TRBV6-2/TRBV6-3
J: TRBJ1-1

CDR3: CASSYRGAHEQYF
size: -
V: TRBV5-6
J: TRBJ2-7

CDR3: CASSPTDREYNSPLHF
size: -
V: TRBV6-6
J: TRBJ1-6

CDR3: CASSQVTQGLSNEKLFF
size: -
V: TRBV4-1
J: TRBJ1-4

CDR3: CASSERRVNDQPQHF
size: once
V: TRBV2
J: TRBJ1-5

CDR3: CASSLERGETQYF
size: -
V: TRBV7-3
J: TRBJ2-5

CDR3: CASSELGHLTDTQYF
size: -
V: TRBV6-1
J: TRBJ2-3

CDR3: CASSYQGALGGAYEQYF
size: -
V: TRBV11-2
J: TRBJ2-7

CDR3: CASSRQGSNYGYTF
size: -
V: TRBV3-1/TRBV3-2
J: TRBJ1-2

CDR3: CASIGGLLNTEAFF
size: -
V: TRBV19
J: TRBJ1-1

CDR3: CASSIATGGSYNEQFF
size: -
V: TRBV19
J: TRBJ2-1

CDR3: CASSPGQGDTGELFF
size: -
V: TRBV7-3
J: TRBJ2-2

CDR3: CASSLTNTYEQYF
size: few
V: TRBV5-1
J: TRBJ2-7

CDR3: CASSYSSRGNQPQHF
size: -
V: TRBV6-5
J: TRBJ1-5

CDR3: CASSPRTGYGYTF
size: -
V: TRBV18
J: TRBJ1-2

CDR3: CASSPRTGGEGNQPQHF
size: -
V: TRBV19
J: TRBJ1-5

CDR3: CASSSGTGRGTEAFF
size: -
V: TRBV5-1
J: TRBJ1-1

CDR3: CASRPGQINEKLFF
size: once
V: TRBV2
J: TRBJ1-4

CDR3: CASSQGVNNEQFF
size: -
V: TRBV18
J: TRBJ2-1

CDR3: CASPHREFDYGYTF
size: -
V: TRBV3-1/TRBV3-2
J: TRBJ1-2

CDR3: CASSPVGTSGGHTDTQYF
size: -
V: TRBV5-4
J: TRBJ2-3

CDR3: CASSNTANYGYTF
size: -
V: TRBV2
J: TRBJ1-2

CDR3: CASSWDKEGPQHF
size: -
V: TRBV5-1
J: TRBJ1-5

CDR3: CASSDRQGARGYTF
size: -
V: TRBV7-2
J: TRBJ1-2

CDR3: CASRDRANYGYTF
size: -
V: TRBV19
J: TRBJ1-2

CDR3: CASSPGRGENQPQHF
size: -
V: TRBV18
J: TRBJ1-5

CDR3: CASSLPNTGELFF
size: -
V: TRBV5-1
J: TRBJ2-2

CDR3: CSASRDGYTF
size: many
V: TRBV20-1
J: TRBJ1-2

CDR3: CAWSSIAGEQYF
size: few
V: TRBV30
J: TRBJ2-7

CDR3: CASSLWDRDSEKLFF
size: -
V: TRBV28
J: TRBJ1-4

CDR3: CASSLVWTGSTGELFF
size: -
V: TRBV11-2
J: TRBJ2-2

CDR3: CASSLVAGGRYGYTF
size: -
V: TRBV5-4
J: TRBJ1-2

CDR3: CASSRDRRGQFF
size: -
V: TRBV28
J: TRBJ2-1

CDR3: CASRGHWGDEQFF
size: -
V: TRBV25-1
J: TRBJ2-1

CDR3: CSGWTSGGGKQFF
size: -
V: TRBV29-1
J: TRBJ2-1

CDR3: CASSPPREDAGGYTF
size: -
V: TRBV9
J: TRBJ1-2

CDR3: CASSTAGGPYGYTF
size: -
V: TRBV5-4
J: TRBJ1-2

CDR3: CASSEARPGGPDTQYF
size: -
V: TRBV2
J: TRBJ2-3

CDR3: CASSMGQGYGNIQYF
size: -
V: TRBV2
J: TRBJ2-4

CDR3: CASRAGTGFGNTIYF
size: once
V: TRBV10-2
J: TRBJ1-3

CDR3: CASSFGGLTSGASYQETQYF
size: -
V: TRBV5-1
J: TRBJ2-5

CDR3: CASSASPGQGAVYGYTF
size: few
V: TRBV19
J: TRBJ1-2

CDR3: CATSDTSGGAADTQYF
size: -
V: TRBV24-1
J: TRBJ2-3

CDR3: CASSGRTGAQETQYF
size: few
V: TRBV9
J: TRBJ2-5

CDR3: CAISVTGGDGQPQHF
size: -
V: TRBV10-3
J: TRBJ1-5

CDR3: CASSSGQLATNEKLFF
size: -
V: TRBV4-1
J: TRBJ1-4

CDR3: CAISPQGVGDTQYF
size: -
V: TRBV10-3
J: TRBJ2-3

CDR3: CASSTTTGGAFF
size: -
V: TRBV6-5
J: TRBJ1-1

CDR3: CASSEGTNSPLHF
size: -
V: TRBV3-1/TRBV3-2
J: TRBJ1-6

CDR3: CASSLVVAGSYNEQFF
size: -
V: TRBV5-1
J: TRBJ2-1

CDR3: CASTPRRVSRAYNEQFF
size: -
V: TRBV3-1/TRBV3-2
J: TRBJ2-1